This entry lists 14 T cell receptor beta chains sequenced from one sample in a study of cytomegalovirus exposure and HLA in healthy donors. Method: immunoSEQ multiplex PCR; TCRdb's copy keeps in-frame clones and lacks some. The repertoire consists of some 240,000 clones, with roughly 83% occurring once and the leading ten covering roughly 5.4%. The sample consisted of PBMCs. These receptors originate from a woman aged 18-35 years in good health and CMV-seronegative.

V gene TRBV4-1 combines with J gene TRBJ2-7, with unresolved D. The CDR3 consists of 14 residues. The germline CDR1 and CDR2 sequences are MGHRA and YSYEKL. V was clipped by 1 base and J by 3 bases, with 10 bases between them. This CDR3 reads CASSQGIGRYEQYF. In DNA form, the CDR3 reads TGCGCCAGCAGCCAAGGAATAGGGCGCTACGAGCAGTACTTC.

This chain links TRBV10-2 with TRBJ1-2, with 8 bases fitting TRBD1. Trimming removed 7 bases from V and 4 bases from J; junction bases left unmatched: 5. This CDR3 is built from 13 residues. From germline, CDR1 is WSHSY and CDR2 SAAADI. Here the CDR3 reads CASTGQGAYGYTF. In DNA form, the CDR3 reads TGCGCCAGCACTGGACAGGGAGCCTATGGCTACACCTTC.

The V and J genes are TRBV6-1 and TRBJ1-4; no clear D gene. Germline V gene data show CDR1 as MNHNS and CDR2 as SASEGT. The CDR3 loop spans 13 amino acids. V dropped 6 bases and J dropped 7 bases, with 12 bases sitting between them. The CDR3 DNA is TGTGCCAGCAGCGGAACTAGGGTTGAAAAACTGTTTTTT. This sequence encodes CASSGTRVEKLFF.

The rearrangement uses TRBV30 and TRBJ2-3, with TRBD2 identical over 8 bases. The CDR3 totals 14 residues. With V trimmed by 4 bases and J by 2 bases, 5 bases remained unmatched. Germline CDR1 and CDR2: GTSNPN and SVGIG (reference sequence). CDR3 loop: CAWTLAVNTDTQYF. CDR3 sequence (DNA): TGTGCCTGGACACTAGCGGTTAACACAGATACGCAGTATTTT.

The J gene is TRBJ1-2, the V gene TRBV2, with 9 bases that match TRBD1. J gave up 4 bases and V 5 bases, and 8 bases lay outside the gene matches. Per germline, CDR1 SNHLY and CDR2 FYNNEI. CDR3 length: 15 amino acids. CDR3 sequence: CASSPYRGRGYGYTF. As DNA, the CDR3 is TGTGCCAGCAGTCCATACAGGGGGCGCGGCTATGGCTACACCTTC.

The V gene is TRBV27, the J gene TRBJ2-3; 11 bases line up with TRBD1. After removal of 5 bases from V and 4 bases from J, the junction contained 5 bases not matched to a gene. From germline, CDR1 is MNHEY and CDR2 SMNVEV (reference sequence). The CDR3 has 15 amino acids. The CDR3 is CASSPWDRGSDTQYF. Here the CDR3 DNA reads TGTGCCAGCAGTCCGTGGGACAGGGGGTCAGATACGCAGTATTTT.

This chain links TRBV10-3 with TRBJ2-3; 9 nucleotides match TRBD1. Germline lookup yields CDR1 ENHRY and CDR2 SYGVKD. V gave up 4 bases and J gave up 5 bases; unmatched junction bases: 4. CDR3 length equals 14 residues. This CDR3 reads CAISGGTGRDTQYF. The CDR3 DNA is TGTGCCATCAGTGGGGGGACAGGGAGAGATACGCAGTATTTT.

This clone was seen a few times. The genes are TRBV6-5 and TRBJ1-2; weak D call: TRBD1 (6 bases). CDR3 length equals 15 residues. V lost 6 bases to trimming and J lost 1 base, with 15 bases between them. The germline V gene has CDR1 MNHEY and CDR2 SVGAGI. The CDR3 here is CASSRTRDINYGYTF. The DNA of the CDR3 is TGTGCCAGCAGCCGCACCCGGGACATTAACTATGGCTACACCTTC.

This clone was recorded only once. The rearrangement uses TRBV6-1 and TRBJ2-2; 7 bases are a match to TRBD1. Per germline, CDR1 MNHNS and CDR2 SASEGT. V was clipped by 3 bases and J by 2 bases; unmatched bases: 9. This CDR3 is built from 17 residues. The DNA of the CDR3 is TGTGCCAGCAGTGAGTTCTTAAGGGGGCTCAACACCGGGGAGCTGTTTTTT. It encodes CASSEFLRGLNTGELFF.

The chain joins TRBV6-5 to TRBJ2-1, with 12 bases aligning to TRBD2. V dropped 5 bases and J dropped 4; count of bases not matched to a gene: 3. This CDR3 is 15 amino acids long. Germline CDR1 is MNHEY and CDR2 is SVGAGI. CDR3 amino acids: CASSIGLAGYNEQFF. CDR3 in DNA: TGTGCCAGCAGTATCGGACTAGCGGGGTACAATGAGCAGTTCTTC.

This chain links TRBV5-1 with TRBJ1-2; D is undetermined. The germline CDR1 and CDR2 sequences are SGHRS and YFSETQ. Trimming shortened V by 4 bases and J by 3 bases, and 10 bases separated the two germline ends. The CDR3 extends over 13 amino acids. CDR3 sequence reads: CASSPESYYGYTF. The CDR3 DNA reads TGCGCCAGCAGCCCCGAAAGCTACTATGGCTACACCTTC.

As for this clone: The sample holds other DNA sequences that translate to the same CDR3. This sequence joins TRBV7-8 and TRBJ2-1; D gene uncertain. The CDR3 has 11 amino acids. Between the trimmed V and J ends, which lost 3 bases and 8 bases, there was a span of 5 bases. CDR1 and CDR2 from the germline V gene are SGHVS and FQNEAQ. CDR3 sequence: CASSLEDEQFF. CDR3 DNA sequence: TGTGCCAGCAGCTTGGAAGATGAGCAGTTCTTC.

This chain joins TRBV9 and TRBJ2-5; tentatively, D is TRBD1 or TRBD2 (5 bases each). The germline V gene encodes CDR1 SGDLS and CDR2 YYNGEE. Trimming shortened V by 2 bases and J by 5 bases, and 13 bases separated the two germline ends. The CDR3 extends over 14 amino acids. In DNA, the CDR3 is TGTGCCAGCAGCGTGATGGGGGTTGGGGAGACCCAGTACTTC. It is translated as CASSVMGVGETQYF.

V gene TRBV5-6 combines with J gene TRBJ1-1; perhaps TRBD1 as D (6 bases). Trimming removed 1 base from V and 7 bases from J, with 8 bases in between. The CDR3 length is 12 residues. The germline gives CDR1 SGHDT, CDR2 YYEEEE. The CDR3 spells CASSLTGFEAFF. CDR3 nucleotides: TGTGCCAGCAGCTTGACAGGGTTTGAAGCTTTCTTT.